This T cell receptor beta chain is drawn from a study of CD8+CD57+ T cells in acquired aplastic anemia. Looking at the study overall: Each DNA sample taken from sorted CD4+ and CD8+ cells came to around 2.9 ug on average. CD4+ cell libraries from healthy donors averaged approximately 10 million reads. General study points: The study found no significant CD8+ Simpson's diversity difference between patients and controls. Patients and controls shared 25 to 30 CD8+ CDR3 sequences.

A remark on this clonotype: Its matching antigen is unknown.

Both TCR beta VDJ combination and CDR3 sequence profiling were carried out. Genomic DNA was the template for this profiling. A single record per CDR3 protein comes from TCRdb applying MiXCR to the reads. The sample yields around 230,000 distinct CDR3 sequences, over 60% seen once. Germline loops: CDR1 SNHLY, CDR2 FYNNEI. V was pared by 6 bases and J by 2 bases, with 10 bases of the junction left unmatched. This CDR3 region has 17 residues. The TCR comes from a human donor in good health. The specimen was sorted CD4+, CD8+, or CD8+CD57+ T cells (not recorded which) from PBMCs. V gene TRBV2 combines with J gene TRBJ2-5; 12 bases align to TRBD2. As DNA, the CDR3 is TGTGCCAGCAGCCAACCCCTTCTAGCGGGGGGGCAAGAGACCCAGTACTTC. Encoded protein: CASSQPLLAGGQETQYF.